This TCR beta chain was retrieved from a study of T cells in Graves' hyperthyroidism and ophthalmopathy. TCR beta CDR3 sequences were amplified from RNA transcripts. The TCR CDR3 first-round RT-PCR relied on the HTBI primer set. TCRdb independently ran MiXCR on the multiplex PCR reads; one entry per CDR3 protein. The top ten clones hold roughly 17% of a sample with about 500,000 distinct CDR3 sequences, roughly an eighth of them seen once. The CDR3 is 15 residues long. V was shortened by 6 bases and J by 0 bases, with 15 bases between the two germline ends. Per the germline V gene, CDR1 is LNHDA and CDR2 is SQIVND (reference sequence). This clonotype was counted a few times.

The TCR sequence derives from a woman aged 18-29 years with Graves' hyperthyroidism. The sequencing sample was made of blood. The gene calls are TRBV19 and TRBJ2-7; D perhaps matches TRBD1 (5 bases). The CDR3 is CASRAGLASSYEQYF. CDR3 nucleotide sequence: TGTGCCAGTAGAGCAGGGCTTGCTAGCTCCTACGAGCAGTACTTC.